This T cell receptor (beta chain) was obtained from a study of Graves' ophthalmopathy and Graves' hyperthyroidism. Study-level points and caveats: Ophthalmopathy progression cases were predicted by the model with 70.59% sensitivity and about 72% specificity.

In its sample, this clonotype was seen many times. Its antigen is currently unknown. RNA transcripts yielded amplified TCR beta CDR3 regions. HTBI-primed RT-PCR formed the first round, and a multiplex PCR formed the second. One entry per CDR3 protein results from TCRdb running MiXCR on the multiplex PCR reads. The profile shows 500,000 to 700,000 distinct CDR3 sequences, over 20% of them singletons. Patients were excluded if they had other autoimmune diseases or uncontrolled infections, and likewise if pregnancy or lactation applied. The PBMCs originated from approximately 10 ml of fresh peripheral blood. From germline, CDR1 is MNHEY and CDR2 SVGEGT. Losses at the gene ends were 1 base for V and 5 bases for J; bases not matched to a gene: 6. This CDR3 spans 15 amino acids.

This TCR derives from a woman younger than 30 with stable Graves' hyperthyroidism. Some clones in this sample may be carry-over from other donors' samples. The sequenced sample consisted of peripheral blood. The V and J genes are TRBV6-2 or TRBV6-3 and TRBJ2-7; 9 bases are shared with TRBD2. CDR3 protein: CASSYYPAGGNEQYF. CDR3 coding DNA: TGTGCCAGCAGTTACTATCCCGCGGGAGGGAACGAGCAGTACTTC.